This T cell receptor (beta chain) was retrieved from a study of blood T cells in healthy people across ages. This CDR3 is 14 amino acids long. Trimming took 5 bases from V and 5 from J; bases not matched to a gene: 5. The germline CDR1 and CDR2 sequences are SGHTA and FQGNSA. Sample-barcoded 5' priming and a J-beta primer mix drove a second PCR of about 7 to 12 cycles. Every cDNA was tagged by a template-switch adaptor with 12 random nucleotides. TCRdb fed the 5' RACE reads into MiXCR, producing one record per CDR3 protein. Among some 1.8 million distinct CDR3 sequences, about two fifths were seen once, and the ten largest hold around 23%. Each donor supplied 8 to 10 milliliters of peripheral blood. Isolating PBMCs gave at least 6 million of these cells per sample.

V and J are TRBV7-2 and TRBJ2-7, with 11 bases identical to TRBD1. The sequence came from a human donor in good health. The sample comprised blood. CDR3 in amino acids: CASSDGTGGHEQYF. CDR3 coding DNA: TGTGCCAGCAGCGATGGGACAGGGGGTCACGAGCAGTACTTC.